This entry lists 8 T cell receptor beta chains sequenced from one sample in a study of CD8 T cells in Susac syndrome (dated by TCRdb to between 2019 and 2020). The protocol used for the library was the immunoSEQ multiplex PCR assay. RNA was extracted with the RNeasy kit and about 0.5 to 1 ug was reverse transcribed using random hexamers. TCRdb handled the public reads itself, with Q25 trimming in fastp and clone calling in MiXCR, and kept productive beta chains. Each entry merges the rows of one CDR3 protein and shows their most common DNA and genes. Recorded for this sample are 200,000 or so distinct CDR3 sequences; around 96% of them occurred a single time. The ten largest clonotypes hold about 0.087% of the sample. Sequencing was done on a sample of CD4+ T cells from PBMCs. The receptors derive from a human donor with multiple sclerosis.

The sample holds one count of this clonotype. J is TRBJ2-1 and V is TRBV11-3, with D possibly matching TRBD2 (7 bases). The CDR3 is 17 residues long. The V gene lost 6 bases and the J gene lost 9 bases, with 27 bases spanning the gap. Per the germline V gene, CDR1 is SGHNT and CDR2 is YENEEA. The chain's CDR3 is CASRTARGRELRSEQFF. The CDR3 nucleotides read TGTGCCAGCAGAACCGCGCGGGGGCGGGAGTTGCGTAGTGAGCAGTTCTTC. Using reference TRBV11-3 and TRBJ2-1 for the parts outside the CDR3, the full variable domain is EAGVVQSPRYKIIEKKQPVAFWCNPISGHNTLYWYLQNLGQGPELLIRYENEEAVDDSQLPKDRFSAERLKGVDSTLKIQPAELGDSAVYLCASRTARGRELRSEQFFGPGTRLTVL.

The chain joins TRBV3-1 to TRBJ1-2; D unresolved. The CDR3 contains 14 residues. CDR1 and CDR2 (germline): LGHDT, YNNKEL (reference sequence). The germline V and J ends were trimmed by 4 bases and 7 bases, with 16 bases remaining between them. CDR3: CASSPEAGRAGYTF. CDR3 bases: TGTGCCAGCAGCCCAGAGGCAGGACGCGCTGGCTACACCTTC. The full variable domain, rest sourced from reference TRBV3-1 and TRBJ1-2, is DTAVSQTPKYLVTQMGNDKSIKCEQNLGHDTMYWYKQDSKKFLKIMFSYNNKELIINETVPNRFSPKSPDKAHLNLHINSLELGDSAVYFCASSPEAGRAGYTFGSGTRLTVV.

The chain couples TRBV18 to TRBJ2-5; D gene ambiguous. V lost 3 bases, J lost 0 bases, and 8 bases lay in between. Germline CDR1 KGHSH, CDR2 LQKENI. The CDR3 is made up of 14 amino acids. The CDR3 reads CASSPARNQETQYF. The CDR3 region has the DNA TGTGCCAGCTCACCCGCCCGGAACCAAGAGACCCAGTACTTC.

This chain uses TRBV30 with TRBJ1-5; D is unclear. The CDR3 covers 12 residues. V was trimmed by 0 bases and J by 7 bases, leaving 7 bases between them. The V gene's germline CDR1 is GTSNPN and CDR2 SVGIG (reference sequence). CDR3 nucleotides: TGTGCCTGGAGTGTACGGGCACAGCCCCAGCATTTT. Protein sequence: CAWSVRAQPQHF.

The chain employs TRBV7-2 and TRBJ2-1, with 7 bases lining up with TRBD2. Germline CDR1 is SGHTA and CDR2 is FQGNSA. This CDR3 region has 15 residues. Unmatched junction bases numbered 8, after V lost 3 bases and J lost 6 bases. This chain's CDR3 is CASSLMLGGTNEQFF. The CDR3 coding sequence is TGTGCCAGCAGCTTGATGCTCGGGGGGACCAATGAGCAGTTCTTC.

About this clonotype: A read error may account for a junction end that differs from germline. The V gene is TRBV7-7, the J gene TRBJ2-5; TRBD2 is a possible D gene (5 bases). Germline V gene data show CDR1 as SSHAT and CDR2 as FNYEAQ (reference sequence). This CDR3 contains 13 residues. CDR3 bases: TGTGCTAGCAGCCCCGGGAAGGGTGGGACCCAGTACTTC. Protein product: CASSPGKGGTQYF.

DNA for the CDR3: TGTGCCAGCAGCCAAGTCGGCAGGGGAGAGACCCAGTACTTC. It encodes CASSQVGRGETQYF. The rearrangement links TRBV3-1 to TRBJ2-5, with D perhaps matching TRBD1 (6 bases). This CDR3 spans 14 amino acids. The germline V gene encodes CDR1 LGHDT and CDR2 YNNKEL (reference sequence). With 1 base removed from V and 4 bases from J, the gap between germline ends came to 10 bases.

The gene calls are TRBV2 and TRBJ2-3, with D perhaps assigned TRBD1 or TRBD2 (5 bases each). The CDR3 has 14 residues. The germline V gene has CDR1 SNHLY and CDR2 FYNNEI. V was trimmed by 5 bases and J by 0 bases, leaving 9 bases between them. The CDR3 spells CASSSRESTDTQYF. The CDR3 DNA follows: TGTGCCAGCAGTTCCAGGGAGAGCACAGATACGCAGTATTTT.